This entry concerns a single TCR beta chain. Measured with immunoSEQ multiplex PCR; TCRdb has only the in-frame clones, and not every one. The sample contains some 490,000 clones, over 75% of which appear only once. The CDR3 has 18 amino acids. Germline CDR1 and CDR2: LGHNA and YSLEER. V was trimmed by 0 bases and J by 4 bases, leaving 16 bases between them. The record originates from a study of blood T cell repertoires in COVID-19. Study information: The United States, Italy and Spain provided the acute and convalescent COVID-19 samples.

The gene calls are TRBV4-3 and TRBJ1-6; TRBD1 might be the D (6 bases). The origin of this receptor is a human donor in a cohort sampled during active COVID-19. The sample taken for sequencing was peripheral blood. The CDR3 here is CASSQDPGQRGYNSPLHF. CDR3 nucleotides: TGCGCCAGCAGCCAAGATCCAGGACAGAGGGGATATAATTCACCCCTCCACTTT.